The clone carrying this TCR beta chain was observed once. Germline V gene lookup returns CDR1 SGHTA and CDR2 FQGNSA. The length of the CDR3 is 14 residues. This entry comes from a study of blood T cells in healthy people across ages. Together with a sample-barcoded 5' primer, a J-beta primer mix was included in a second PCR lasting about 6 to 11 cycles. The authors tagged each cDNA molecule using a template-switch adaptor with 12 random nucleotides. TCRdb re-analysed the 5' RACE reads in MiXCR, keeping a single row per CDR3 protein. The table includes approximately 820,000 distinct CDR3 sequences, under 55% detected once.

The sample consisted of blood. The chain uses TRBV7-2 and TRBJ2-5, with D uncertain. The DNA end favors TRBJ2-1, so the J call may be wrong. The clonotype originates from a man aged 60-69 years in good health. CDR3 nucleotides: TGTGCCAGCAGCTTAATGGGGTCCAGCGAGACCCAGTTCTTC. This translates into CASSLMGSSETQFF.